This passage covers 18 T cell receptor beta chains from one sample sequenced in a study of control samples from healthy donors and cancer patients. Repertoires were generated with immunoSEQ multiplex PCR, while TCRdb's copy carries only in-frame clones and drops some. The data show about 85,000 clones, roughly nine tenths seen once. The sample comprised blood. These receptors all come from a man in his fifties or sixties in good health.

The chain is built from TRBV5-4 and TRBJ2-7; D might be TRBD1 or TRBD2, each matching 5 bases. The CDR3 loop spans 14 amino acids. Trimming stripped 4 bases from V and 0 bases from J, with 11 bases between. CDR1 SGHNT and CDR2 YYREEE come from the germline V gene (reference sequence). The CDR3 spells CASSRDLLSYEQYF. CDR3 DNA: TGTGCCAGCAGCCGGGACCTTCTCTCCTACGAGCAGTACTTC.

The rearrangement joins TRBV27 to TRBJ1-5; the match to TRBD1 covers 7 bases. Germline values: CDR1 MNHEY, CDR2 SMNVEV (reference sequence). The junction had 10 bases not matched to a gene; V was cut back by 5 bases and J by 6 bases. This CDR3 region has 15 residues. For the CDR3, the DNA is TGTGCCAGCAGTCGACGGGACAGTTATAGTCAGCCCCAGCATTTT. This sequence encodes CASSRRDSYSQPQHF.

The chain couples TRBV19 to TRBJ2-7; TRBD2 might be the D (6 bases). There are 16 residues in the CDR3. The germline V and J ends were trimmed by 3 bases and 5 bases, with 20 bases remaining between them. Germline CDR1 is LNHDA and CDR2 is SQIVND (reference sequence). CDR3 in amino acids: CASSIRPRAGRNEQYF. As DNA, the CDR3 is TGTGCCAGTAGTATTCGGCCTCGGGCAGGGAGGAACGAGCAGTACTTC.

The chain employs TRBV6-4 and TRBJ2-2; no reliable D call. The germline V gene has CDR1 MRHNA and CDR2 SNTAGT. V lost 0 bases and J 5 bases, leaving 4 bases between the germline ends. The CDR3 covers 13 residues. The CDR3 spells CASSDSGTGELFF. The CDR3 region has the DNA TGTGCCAGCAGTGACTCGGGAACCGGGGAGCTGTTTTTT.

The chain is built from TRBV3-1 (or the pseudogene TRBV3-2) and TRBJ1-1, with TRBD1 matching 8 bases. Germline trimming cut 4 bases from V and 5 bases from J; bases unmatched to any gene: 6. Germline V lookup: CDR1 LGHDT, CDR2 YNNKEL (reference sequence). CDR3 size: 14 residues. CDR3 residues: CASSLRDRWTEAFF. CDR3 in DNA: TGTGCCAGCAGCCTCCGGGACAGGTGGACTGAAGCTTTCTTT.

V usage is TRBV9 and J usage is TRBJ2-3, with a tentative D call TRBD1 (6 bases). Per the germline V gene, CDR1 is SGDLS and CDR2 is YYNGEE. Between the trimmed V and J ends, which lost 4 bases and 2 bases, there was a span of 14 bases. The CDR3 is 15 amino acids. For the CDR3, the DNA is TGTGCCAGCAGCCTACGGACAGCCCACACAGATACGCAGTATTTT. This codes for CASSLRTAHTDTQYF.

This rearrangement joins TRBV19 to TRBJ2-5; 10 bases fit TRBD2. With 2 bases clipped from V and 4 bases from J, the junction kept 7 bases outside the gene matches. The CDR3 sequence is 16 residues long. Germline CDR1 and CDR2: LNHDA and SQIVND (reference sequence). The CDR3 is CASSIRVAGGPETQYF. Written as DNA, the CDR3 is TGTGCCAGTAGTATAAGGGTAGCGGGGGGCCCAGAGACCCAGTACTTC.

This CDR3 is CAWSLGLAWTDTQYF. DNA of the CDR3: TGTGCCTGGAGTTTGGGACTAGCTTGGACAGATACGCAGTATTTT. This chain joins TRBV30 and TRBJ2-3; 9 positions match TRBD2. With 2 bases clipped from V and 3 bases from J, the junction kept 6 bases outside the gene matches. Germline V CDR1 and CDR2: GTSNPN, SVGIG (reference sequence). The CDR3 contains 15 residues. Drawing the rest from reference TRBV30 and TRBJ2-3, the complete variable domain is SQTIHQWPATLVQPVGSPLSLECTVEGTSNPNLYWYRQAAGRGLQLLFYSVGIGQISSEVPQNLSASRPQDRQFILSSKKLLLSDSGFYLCAWSLGLAWTDTQYFGPGTRLTVL.

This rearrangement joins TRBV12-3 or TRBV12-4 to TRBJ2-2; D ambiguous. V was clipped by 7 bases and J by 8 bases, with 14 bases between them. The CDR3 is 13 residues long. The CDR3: CASTLEAQGELFF. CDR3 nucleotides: TGTGCCAGCACCCTAGAGGCCCAAGGGGAGCTGTTTTTT.

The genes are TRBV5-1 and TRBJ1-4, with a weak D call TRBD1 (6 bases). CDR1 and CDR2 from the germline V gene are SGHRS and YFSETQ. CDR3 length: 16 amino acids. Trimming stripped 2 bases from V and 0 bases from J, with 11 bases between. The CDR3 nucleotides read TGCGCCAGCAGCTTAAGGACAGTAGCAACTAATGAAAAACTGTTTTTT. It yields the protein CASSLRTVATNEKLFF. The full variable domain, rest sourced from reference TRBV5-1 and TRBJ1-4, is KAGVTQTPRYLIKTRGQQVTLSCSPISGHRSVSWYQQTPGQGLQFLFEYFSETQRNKGNFPGRFSGRQFSNSRSEMNVSTLELGDSALYLCASSLRTVATNEKLFFGSGTQLSVL.

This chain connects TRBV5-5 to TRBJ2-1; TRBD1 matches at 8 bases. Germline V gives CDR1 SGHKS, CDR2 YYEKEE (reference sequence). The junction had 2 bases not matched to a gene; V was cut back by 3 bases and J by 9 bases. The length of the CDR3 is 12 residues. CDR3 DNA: TGTGCCAGCAGCTCACAGGGGGTTGAGCAGTTCTTC. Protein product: CASSSQGVEQFF.

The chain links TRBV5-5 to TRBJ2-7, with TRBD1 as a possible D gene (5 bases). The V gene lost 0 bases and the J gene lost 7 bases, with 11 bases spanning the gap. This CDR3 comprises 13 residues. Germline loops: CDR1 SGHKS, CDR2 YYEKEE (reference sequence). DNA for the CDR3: TGTGCCAGCAGCTTGGAGACAGCCTGGGAGCAGTACTTC. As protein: CASSLETAWEQYF. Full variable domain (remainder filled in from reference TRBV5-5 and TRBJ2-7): DAGVTQSPTHLIKTRGQQVTLRCSPISGHKSVSWYQQVLGQGPQFIFQYYEKEERGRGNFPDRFSARQFPNYSSELNVNALLLGDSALYLCASSLETAWEQYFGPGTRLTVT.

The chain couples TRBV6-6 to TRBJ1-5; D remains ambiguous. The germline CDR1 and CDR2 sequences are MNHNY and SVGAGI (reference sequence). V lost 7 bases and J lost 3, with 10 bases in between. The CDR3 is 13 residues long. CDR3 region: CASILALNQPQHF. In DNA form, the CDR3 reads TGTGCCAGCATCCTGGCCCTCAATCAGCCCCAGCATTTT.

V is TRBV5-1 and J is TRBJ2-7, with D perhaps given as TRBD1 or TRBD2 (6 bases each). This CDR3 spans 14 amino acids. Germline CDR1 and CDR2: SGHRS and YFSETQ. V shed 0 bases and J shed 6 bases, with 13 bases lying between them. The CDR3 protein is CASSLAQGRSEQYF. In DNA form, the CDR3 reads TGCGCCAGCAGCTTGGCTCAGGGGAGGAGCGAGCAGTACTTC.

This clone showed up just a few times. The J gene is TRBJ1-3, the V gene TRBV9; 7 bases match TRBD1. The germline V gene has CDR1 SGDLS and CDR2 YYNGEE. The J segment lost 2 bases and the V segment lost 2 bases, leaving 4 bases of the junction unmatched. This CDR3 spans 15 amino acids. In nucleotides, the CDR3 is TGTGCCAGCAGCGTCGGACAGGATACTGGAAACACCATATATTTT. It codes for CASSVGQDTGNTIYF.

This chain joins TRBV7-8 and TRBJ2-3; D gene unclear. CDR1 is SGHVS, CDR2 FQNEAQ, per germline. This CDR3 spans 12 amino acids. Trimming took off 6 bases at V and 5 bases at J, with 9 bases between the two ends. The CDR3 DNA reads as TGTGCCAGCAGTAAAAGAGTAGATACGCAGTATTTT. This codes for CASSKRVDTQYF.

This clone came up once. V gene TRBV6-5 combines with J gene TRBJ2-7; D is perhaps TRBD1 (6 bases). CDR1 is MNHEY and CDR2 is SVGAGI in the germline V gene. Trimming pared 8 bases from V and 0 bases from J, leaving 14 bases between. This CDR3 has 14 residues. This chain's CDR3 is CASRDTESSYEQYF. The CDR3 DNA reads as TGTGCCAGCCGGGACACCGAATCCTCCTACGAGCAGTACTTC.

CDR3 amino acids: CAWSVMGQNEKLFF. The CDR3 region has the DNA TGTGCCTGGAGTGTAATGGGGCAAAATGAAAAACTGTTTTTT. V gene TRBV30 combines with J gene TRBJ1-4; D is perhaps TRBD1 (5 bases). The germline V and J ends were trimmed by 0 bases and 5 bases, with 10 bases remaining between them. CDR1 is GTSNPN and CDR2 is SVGIG in the germline V gene (reference sequence). This CDR3 spans 14 amino acids.